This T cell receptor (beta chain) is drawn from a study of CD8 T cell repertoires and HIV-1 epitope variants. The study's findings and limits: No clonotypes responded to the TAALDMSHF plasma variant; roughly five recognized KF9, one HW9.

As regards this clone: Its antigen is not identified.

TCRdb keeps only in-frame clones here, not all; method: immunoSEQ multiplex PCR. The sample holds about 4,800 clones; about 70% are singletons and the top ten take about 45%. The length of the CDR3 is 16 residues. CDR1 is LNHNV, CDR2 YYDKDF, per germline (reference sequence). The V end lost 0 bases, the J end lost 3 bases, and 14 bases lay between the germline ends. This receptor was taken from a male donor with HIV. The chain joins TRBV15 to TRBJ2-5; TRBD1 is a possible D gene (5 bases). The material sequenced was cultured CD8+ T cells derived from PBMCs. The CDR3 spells CATSRERNTGEETQYF. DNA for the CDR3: TGTGCCACCAGCAGAGAAAGAAACACAGGAGAAGAGACCCAGTACTTC. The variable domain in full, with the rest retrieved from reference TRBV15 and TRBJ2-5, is DAMVIQNPRYQVTQFGKPVTLSCSQTLNHNVMYWYQQKSSQAPKLLFHYYDKDFNNEADTPDNFQSRRPNTSFCFLDIRSPGLGDTAMYLCATSRERNTGEETQYFGPGTRLLVL.